One sample yielded the 4 T cell receptor beta chains listed below, sequenced in a study of T cell responses to AZD1222 COVID-19 vaccine. TCRdb's copy holds only in-frame clones and misses some; the assay was immunoSEQ multiplex PCR. The sample lists approximately 67,000 clones, 75% to 90% occurring once. Specimen: peripheral blood, collected on day 0 of AZD1222 vaccination. All receptors derive from an adult in good health.

This clone was counted a few times. The rearrangement joins TRBV5-4 to TRBJ2-1, with 7 nucleotides matching TRBD1. The CDR3 spans 14 residues. V lost 0 bases to trimming and J lost 8 bases; unmatched junction nucleotides: 5. Germline V CDR1 and CDR2: SGHNT, YYREEE (reference sequence). CDR3 protein: CASSLGQGMDEQFF. In DNA form, the CDR3 reads TGTGCCAGCAGCTTGGGACAGGGAATGGATGAGCAGTTCTTC.

DNA of the CDR3: TGTGCCAGCAGAGGACGGTACAATTCACCCCTCCACTTT. Its protein is CASRGRYNSPLHF. The chain recombines TRBV6-5 with TRBJ1-6; the D is unclear. Germline CDR1 MNHEY, CDR2 SVGAGI. Trimming removed 6 bases at V and 7 bases at J, with 10 bases between. There are 13 residues in the CDR3.

The V call is TRBV5-1, the J call TRBJ2-1; D perhaps matches TRBD2 (6 bases). The CDR3 runs 14 residues. Trimming cost V 3 bases and J 14 bases, with 21 bases left between them. The germline V gene has CDR1 SGHRS and CDR2 YFSETQ. The CDR3 loop reads CASSSRLVGVREFF. Written as DNA, the CDR3 is TGCGCCAGCAGCTCCCGACTAGTGGGGGTTAGGGAGTTCTTC.

V usage is TRBV19 and J usage is TRBJ2-1, with D possibly being TRBD2 (6 bases). The CDR3 length is 14 residues. Germline lookup yields CDR1 LNHDA and CDR2 SQIVND (reference sequence). V was shortened by 11 bases and J by 1 base, with 15 bases between the two germline ends. CDR3 in DNA: TGTGCCTCGCTTAGGCGGGGATCCTACAATGAGCAGTTCTTC. It codes for CASLRRGSYNEQFF.